The T cell receptor (beta chain) described here comes from a study of blood T cell repertoires in COVID-19. Generated by immunoSEQ multiplex PCR, the TCRdb table keeps only in-frame clones and is missing some. Of under 300,000 clones listed, around 86% were seen once; the top ten hold approximately 7%. CDR1 and CDR2 (germline): LGHDT, YNNKEL (reference sequence). V lost 1 base and J lost 3; bases outside the gene matches: 8. The CDR3 is made up of 16 amino acids. This receptor was taken from a woman in her 70s with active or convalescent COVID-19. V is TRBV3-1 (or the pseudogene TRBV3-2) and J is TRBJ1-2; 7 nucleotides line up with TRBD1. The sample consisted of peripheral blood. DNA of the CDR3: TGTGCCAGCAGCCAAGCCCTGACAGGGATTCACTATGGCTACACCTTC. Protein product: CASSQALTGIHYGYTF.